The 22 T cell receptor beta chains listed next were all sequenced from one sample in a study of T cell changes during pregnancy in multiple sclerosis (dated by TCRdb to between 2018 and 2021). Library preparation employed the immunoSEQ multiplex PCR assay. This is the immuneACCESS table as TCRdb keeps it, with only in-frame sequences that have V and J called. A part of the clones is gone; compared with another copy, unresolved V genes explain less than half, and the rest is unexplained. The sample table records approximately 94,000 clones; around 92% of these occur just once. The ten largest clones take up roughly 2% of the sample. The specimen was peripheral blood, collected after pregnancy. The receptors here all came from a female donor with multiple sclerosis, enrolled in a pregnancy study.

The V and J genes are TRBV27 and TRBJ2-2; 7 bases are a match to TRBD1. V lost 7 bases and J lost 2; bases outside the gene matches: 10. The CDR3 has 16 amino acids. The germline V gene encodes CDR1 MNHEY and CDR2 SMNVEV (reference sequence). The CDR3 DNA sequence: TGTGCCAGCAAAATAGCCGGGACAGCCAACACCGGGGAGCTGTTTTTT. This sequence encodes CASKIAGTANTGELFF.

In its sample, this clone was seen once. Here the CDR3 reads CASSQDSGGASYEQYF. CDR3 nucleotides: TGCGCCAGCAGCCAAGATAGCGGCGGGGCCTCCTACGAGCAGTACTTC. J is TRBJ2-7 and V is TRBV4-3; D is perhaps TRBD2 (6 bases). The CDR3 totals 16 residues. V lost 0 bases and J lost 0, with 12 bases in between. Germline CDR1 LGHNA, CDR2 YSLEER.

The chain employs TRBV5-1 and TRBJ2-7, with 10 bases lining up with TRBD1. The V gene end was trimmed by 4 bases and the J gene end by 4 bases; junction bases not matched to a gene: 11. The CDR3 extends over 16 amino acids. The germline V gene has CDR1 SGHRS and CDR2 YFSETQ. DNA for the CDR3: TGCGCCAGCAGCGGATTGGTCGGGACAGGGGCGTACGAGCAGTACTTC. This gives the protein CASSGLVGTGAYEQYF.

The V gene is TRBV5-6, the J gene TRBJ1-1; D is undetermined. Trimming cost V 2 bases and J 1 base, with 12 bases left between them. This CDR3 is 15 amino acids long. Germline CDR1 SGHDT, CDR2 YYEEEE. In DNA, the CDR3 is TGTGCCAGCAGCTTCCGGGGTATAAGGAACACTGAAGCTTTCTTT. It translates to CASSFRGIRNTEAFF. The variable domain in full, with the rest retrieved from reference TRBV5-6 and TRBJ1-1, is DAGVTQSPTHLIKTRGQQVTLRCSPKSGHDTVSWYQQALGQGPQFIFQYYEEEERQRGNFPDRFSGHQFPNYSSELNVNALLLGDSALYLCASSFRGIRNTEAFFGQGTRLTVV.

This sequence joins TRBV4-1 and TRBJ2-7, with TRBD2 matching 9 bases. The trim removed 0 bases at V and 6 bases at J, leaving 6 bases unmatched. The germline gives CDR1 MGHRA, CDR2 YSYEKL. This CDR3 contains 15 residues. The CDR3 protein is CASSQDRAGGSEQYF. The CDR3 bases are TGCGCCAGCAGCCAAGACCGCGCGGGAGGGTCCGAGCAGTACTTC.

The V call is TRBV29-1, the J call TRBJ1-4, with D possibly matching TRBD1 (5 bases). Trimming stripped 4 bases from V and 5 bases from J, with 14 bases between. The CDR3 loop spans 14 amino acids. Germline assignment: CDR1 SQVTM and CDR2 ANQGSEA. CDR3: CSVAGAGPNEKLFF. The CDR3 DNA reads as TGCAGCGTTGCTGGGGCAGGTCCAAATGAAAAACTGTTTTTT.

CDR3 amino acids: CASTPGQNNEKLFF. Here the CDR3 DNA reads TGTGCCAGCACCCCGGGACAGAATAATGAAAAACTGTTTTTT. The V and J genes are TRBV11-3 and TRBJ1-4; 7 bases are shared with TRBD1. The CDR3 consists of 14 residues. Looked up from germline, CDR1 is SGHNT and CDR2 is YENEEA. V gave up 7 bases and J gave up 4 bases; unmatched junction bases: 6.

The V call is TRBV6-9, the J call TRBJ2-5, with D perhaps matching TRBD1 (6 bases). CDR3 length: 15 amino acids. V was cut by 1 base and J by 5 bases, with 14 bases left in between. Per germline, CDR1 MNHGY and CDR2 SVAAGI. DNA for the CDR3: TGTGCCAGCAGTTATTATAGGTCAGGGGTCGAGACCCAGTACTTC. This encodes CASSYYRSGVETQYF.

The V gene is TRBV28, the J gene TRBJ2-7, with D maybe TRBD1 (6 bases). Germline V gene lookup returns CDR1 MDHEN and CDR2 SYDVKM. This CDR3 contains 16 residues. The V end lost 3 bases, the J end lost 0 bases, and 15 bases lay between the germline ends. Written as DNA, the CDR3 is TGTGCCAGCAGTTTCGCCGGGACAACGAGCTCCTACGAGCAGTACTTC. It specifies CASSFAGTTSSYEQYF. Looking up the rest from reference TRBV28 and TRBJ2-7 gives the full variable domain: DVKVTQSSRYLVKRTGEKVFLECVQDMDHENMFWYRQDPGLGLRLIYFSYDVKMKEKGDIPEGYSVSREKKERFSLILESASTNQTSMYLCASSFAGTTSSYEQYFGPGTRLTVT.

The chain links TRBV11-3 to TRBJ2-3; D may be TRBD2 (5 bases). The CDR3 spans 18 residues. Germline V gene lookup returns CDR1 SGHNT and CDR2 YENEEA. The V end was cut by 5 bases, the J end by 2 bases, with 23 bases between. CDR3 DNA: TGTGCCAGCAGCCCCGGGGAAACCTCTAGTCCCATCACAGATACGCAGTATTTT. It codes for CASSPGETSSPITDTQYF.

This clone is termed medium-sized (0.01 to 0.1%). One junction end does not reproduce the germline sequence, and a read error may be involved. This chain joins TRBV4-3 and TRBJ2-5; D is ambiguous. Germline-derived CDR1 and CDR2 are LGHNA and YSLEER. The CDR3 is made up of 15 amino acids. This CDR3 is CASSQDERLKDTQYF. In nucleotides, the CDR3 is TGCGCCAGCAGCCAAGATGAGCGCCTTAAAGACACCCAGTACTTC.

This sequence joins TRBV2 and TRBJ2-2; the D is unclear. CDR1 and CDR2 from the germline V gene are SNHLY and FYNNEI. This CDR3 region has 11 residues. Trimming removed 4 bases at V and 6 bases at J, with 3 bases between. This CDR3 reads CASSAAGELFF. For the CDR3, the DNA is TGTGCCAGCAGTGCGGCCGGGGAGCTGTTTTTT.

The chain combines TRBV7-2 with TRBJ2-5; 8 positions agree with TRBD1. Germline V CDR1 and CDR2: SGHTA, FQGNSA. V lost 5 bases, J lost 5 bases, and 4 bases stayed unmatched. The CDR3 has 13 amino acids. The CDR3 sequence: CASSANRGETQYF. The DNA for the CDR3 is TGTGCCAGCAGCGCTAACAGGGGGGAGACCCAGTACTTC.

V is TRBV6-1 and J is TRBJ1-5; D gene ambiguous. Germline assignment: CDR1 MNHNS and CDR2 SASEGT. The CDR3 extends over 14 amino acids. The V and J ends lost 7 bases and 5 bases respectively, with 15 bases between them. The CDR3 region is CASTSQFRDQPQHF. CDR3 DNA sequence: TGTGCCAGCACCTCACAGTTTCGAGATCAGCCCCAGCATTTT.

The count of this clone is one. The chain joins TRBV19 to TRBJ1-5, with 8 bases fitting TRBD1. The ends lost 3 bases at V and 0 bases at J; junction bases unmatched: 1. CDR1 and CDR2 from the germline V gene are LNHDA and SQIVND (reference sequence). CDR3 length equals 15 residues. The CDR3 DNA sequence: TGTGCCAGTAGTATTACAGGGGGTAGCAATCAGCCCCAGCATTTT. Translating gives CASSITGGSNQPQHF.

The chain is built from TRBV11-3 and TRBJ1-1; 8 positions agree with TRBD1. This CDR3 region has 13 residues. Germline assignment: CDR1 SGHNT and CDR2 YENEEA. V lost 5 bases and J lost 7; bases outside the gene matches: 6. CDR3: CASSRPDRGEAFF. CDR3 bases: TGTGCCAGCAGCCGACCAGACAGGGGTGAAGCTTTCTTT.

The chain employs TRBV7-2 and TRBJ2-7; 8 nucleotides line up with TRBD2. The CDR3 spans 12 residues. The germline V gene has CDR1 SGHTA and CDR2 FQGNSA. V shed 8 bases, J shed 7 bases, and the junction held 7 bases outside the gene matches. CDR3 in DNA: TGTGCCAGCTGCTCGGGACTAGGAGAGCAGTACTTC. Amino acids: CASCSGLGEQYF.

This sequence joins TRBV4-3 and TRBJ2-2; 7 nucleotides match TRBD1. The CDR3 totals 15 residues. CDR1 and CDR2 (germline): LGHNA, YSLEER. V shed 2 bases, J shed 1 base, and the junction held 1 base outside the gene matches. CDR3 nucleotide sequence: TGCGCCAGCAGCCAAAACAGGGGGAACACCGGGGAGCTGTTTTTT. It specifies CASSQNRGNTGELFF.

The rearrangement links TRBV5-1 to TRBJ2-1; 8 bases fit TRBD2. Germline CDR1 SGHRS, CDR2 YFSETQ. The CDR3 loop spans 15 amino acids. Losses at the gene ends were 2 bases for V and 5 bases for J; bases not matched to a gene: 6. CDR3 DNA: TGCGCCAGCAGCTTAGCGGGAGAGTCCCACAATGAGCAGTTCTTC. Protein: CASSLAGESHNEQFF.

The V gene is TRBV7-9, the J gene TRBJ2-7; 7 bases are a match to TRBD2. The V segment lost 5 bases and the J segment 5 bases; nucleotides outside the gene matches: 6. CDR1 and CDR2 (germline): SEHNR, FQNEAQ (reference sequence). The CDR3 has 13 residues. The DNA for the CDR3 is TGTGCCAGCAGCCTACCCGGGAGGCACGAGCAGTACTTC. The encoded protein is CASSLPGRHEQYF. Full variable domain (outside the CDR3, taken from reference TRBV7-9 and TRBJ2-7): DTGVSQNPRHKITKRGQNVTFRCDPISEHNRLYWYRQTLGQGPEFLTYFQNEAQLEKSRLLSDRFSAERPKGSFSTLEIQRTEQGDSAMYLCASSLPGRHEQYFGPGTRLTVT.

This sequence joins TRBV6-1 and TRBJ1-4; maybe TRBD1 (6 bases). Germline CDR1 MNHNS, CDR2 SASEGT. CDR3 length: 13 amino acids. Trimming cost V 8 bases and J 4 bases, with 11 bases left between them. CDR3 in amino acids: CASADRFNEKLFF. The CDR3 DNA sequence: TGTGCCAGCGCTGACAGGTTTAATGAAAAACTGTTTTTT.

The CDR3 region is CASSIGTGRTLNTEAFF. The CDR3 nucleotides are TGTGCCAGTAGTATAGGGACAGGGAGAACACTGAACACTGAAGCTTTCTTT. The V call is TRBV19, the J call TRBJ1-1, with 8 positions matching TRBD1. Germline loops: CDR1 LNHDA, CDR2 SQIVND (reference sequence). The CDR3 is 17 amino acids. V lost 1 base, J lost 0 bases, and 7 bases stayed unmatched. Full variable domain (remainder filled in from reference TRBV19 and TRBJ1-1): DGGITQSPKYLFRKEGQNVTLSCEQNLNHDAMYWYRQDPGQGLRLIYYSQIVNDFQKGDIAEGYSVSREKKESFPLTVTSAQKNPTAFYLCASSIGTGRTLNTEAFFGQGTRLTVV.